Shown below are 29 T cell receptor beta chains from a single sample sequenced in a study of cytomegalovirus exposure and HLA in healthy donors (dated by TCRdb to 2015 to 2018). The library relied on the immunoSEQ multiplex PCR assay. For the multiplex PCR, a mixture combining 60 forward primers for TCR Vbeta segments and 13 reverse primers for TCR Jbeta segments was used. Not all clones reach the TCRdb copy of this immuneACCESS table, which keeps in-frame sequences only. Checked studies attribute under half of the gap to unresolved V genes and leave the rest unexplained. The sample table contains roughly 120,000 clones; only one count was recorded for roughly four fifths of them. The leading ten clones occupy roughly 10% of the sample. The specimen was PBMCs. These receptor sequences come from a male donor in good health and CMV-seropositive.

CDR3 bases: TGTGCCAGCAGCACCGAAAGGGACACTGGTTGGGAAAAACTGTTTTTT. It encodes CASSTERDTGWEKLFF. This chain connects TRBV27 to TRBJ1-4, with D maybe TRBD1 (6 bases). CDR1 is MNHEY and CDR2 is SMNVEV in the germline V gene (reference sequence). Deletions cut 6 bases from V and 8 bases from J, with 22 bases between. The CDR3 contains 16 residues.

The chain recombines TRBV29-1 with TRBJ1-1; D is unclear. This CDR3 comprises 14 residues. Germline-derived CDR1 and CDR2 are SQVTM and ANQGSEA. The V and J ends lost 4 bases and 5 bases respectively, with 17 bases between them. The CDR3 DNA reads TGCAGCGTTGGGGCCTACAGTGGTTTTACTGAAGCTTTCTTT. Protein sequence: CSVGAYSGFTEAFF.

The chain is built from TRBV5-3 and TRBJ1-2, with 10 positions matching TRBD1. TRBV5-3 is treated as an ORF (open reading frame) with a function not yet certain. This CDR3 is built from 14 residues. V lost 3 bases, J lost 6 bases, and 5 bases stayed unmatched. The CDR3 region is CARSSWDRGHGYTF. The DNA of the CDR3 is TGTGCCAGAAGCTCGTGGGACAGGGGTCATGGCTACACCTTC.

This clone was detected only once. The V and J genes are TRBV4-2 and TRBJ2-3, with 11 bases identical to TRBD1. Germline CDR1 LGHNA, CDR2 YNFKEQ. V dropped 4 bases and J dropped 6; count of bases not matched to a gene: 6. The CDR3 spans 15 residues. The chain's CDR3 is CASSPGDRGTDTQYF. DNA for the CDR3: TGTGCCAGCAGCCCGGGGGACAGGGGGACCGATACGCAGTATTTT.

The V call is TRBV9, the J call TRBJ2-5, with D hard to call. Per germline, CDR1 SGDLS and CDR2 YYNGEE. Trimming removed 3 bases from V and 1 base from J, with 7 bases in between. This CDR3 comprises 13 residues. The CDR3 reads CASSALSQETQYF. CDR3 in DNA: TGTGCCAGCAGCGCCCTTTCCCAAGAGACCCAGTACTTC.

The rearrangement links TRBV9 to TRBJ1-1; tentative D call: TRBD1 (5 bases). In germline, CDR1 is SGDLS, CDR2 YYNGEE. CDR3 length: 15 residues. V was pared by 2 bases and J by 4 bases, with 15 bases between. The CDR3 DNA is TGTGCCAGCAGCGTGGCCTGGGGGGGGACCACTGAAGCTTTCTTT. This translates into CASSVAWGGTTEAFF.

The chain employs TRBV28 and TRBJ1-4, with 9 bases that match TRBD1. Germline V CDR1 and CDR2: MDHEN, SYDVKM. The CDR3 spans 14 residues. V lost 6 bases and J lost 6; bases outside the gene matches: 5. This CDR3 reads CASRPTGGDEKLFF. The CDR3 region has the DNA TGTGCCAGCAGACCGACAGGGGGTGATGAAAAACTGTTTTTT.

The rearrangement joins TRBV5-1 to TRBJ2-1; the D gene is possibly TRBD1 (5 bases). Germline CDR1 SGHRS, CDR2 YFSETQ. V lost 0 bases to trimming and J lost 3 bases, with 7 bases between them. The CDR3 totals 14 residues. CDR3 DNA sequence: TGCGCCAGCAGCTTGGGACAGTTCTACAATGAGCAGTTCTTC. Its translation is CASSLGQFYNEQFF.

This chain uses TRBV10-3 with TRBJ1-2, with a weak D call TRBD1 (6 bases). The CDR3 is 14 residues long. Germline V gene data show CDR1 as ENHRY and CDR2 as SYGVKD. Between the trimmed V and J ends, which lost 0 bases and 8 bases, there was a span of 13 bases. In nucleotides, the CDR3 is TGTGCCATCAGTGAGTCGAGGGGGACGGGGGGCTACACCTTC. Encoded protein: CAISESRGTGGYTF.

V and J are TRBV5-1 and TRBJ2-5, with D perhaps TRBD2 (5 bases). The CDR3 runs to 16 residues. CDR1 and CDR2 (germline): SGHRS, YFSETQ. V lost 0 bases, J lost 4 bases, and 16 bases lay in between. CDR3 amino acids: CASSLAQLGGLETQYF. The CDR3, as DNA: TGCGCCAGCAGCTTGGCTCAGTTGGGCGGGCTAGAGACCCAGTACTTC.

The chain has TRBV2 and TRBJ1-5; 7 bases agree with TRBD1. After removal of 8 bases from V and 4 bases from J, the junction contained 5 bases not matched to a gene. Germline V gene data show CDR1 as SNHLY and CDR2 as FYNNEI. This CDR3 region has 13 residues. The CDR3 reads CASRSQGNQPQHF. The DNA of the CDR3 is TGTGCCAGCCGTTCACAGGGGAATCAGCCCCAGCATTTT.

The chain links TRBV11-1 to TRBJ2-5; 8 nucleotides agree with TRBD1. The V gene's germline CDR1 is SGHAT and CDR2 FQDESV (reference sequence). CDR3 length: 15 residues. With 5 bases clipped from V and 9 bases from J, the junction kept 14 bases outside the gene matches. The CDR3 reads CASSTRDRRPPAQYF. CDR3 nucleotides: TGTGCCAGCAGCACCCGGGACAGGCGGCCCCCGGCCCAGTACTTC.

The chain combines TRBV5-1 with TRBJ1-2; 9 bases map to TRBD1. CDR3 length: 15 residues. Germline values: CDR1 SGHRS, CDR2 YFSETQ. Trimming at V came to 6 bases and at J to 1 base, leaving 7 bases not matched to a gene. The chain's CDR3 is CASTRTGGGNYGYTF. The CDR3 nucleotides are TGCGCCAGCACCAGAACAGGGGGCGGTAACTATGGCTACACCTTC.

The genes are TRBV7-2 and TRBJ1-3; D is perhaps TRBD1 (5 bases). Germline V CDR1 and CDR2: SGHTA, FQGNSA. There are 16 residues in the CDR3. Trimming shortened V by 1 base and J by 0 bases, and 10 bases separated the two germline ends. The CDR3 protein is CASSLDRLISGNTIYF. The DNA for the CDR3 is TGTGCCAGCAGCTTAGACAGGCTAATCTCTGGAAACACCATATATTTT.

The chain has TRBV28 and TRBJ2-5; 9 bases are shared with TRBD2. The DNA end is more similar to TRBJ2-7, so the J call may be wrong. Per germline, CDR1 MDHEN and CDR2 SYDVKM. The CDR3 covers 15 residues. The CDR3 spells CASSDSGSSTYEQYF. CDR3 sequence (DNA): TGTGCCAGCAGTGATAGCGGGAGCAGTACCTACGAGCAGTACTTC.

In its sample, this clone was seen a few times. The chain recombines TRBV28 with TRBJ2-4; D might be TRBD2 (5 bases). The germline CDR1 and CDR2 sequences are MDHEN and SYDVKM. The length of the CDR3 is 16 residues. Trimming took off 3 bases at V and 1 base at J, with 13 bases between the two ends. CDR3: CASSFGRTGAKNIQYF. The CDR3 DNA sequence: TGTGCCAGCAGTTTCGGACGGACGGGGGCCAAAAACATTCAGTACTTC. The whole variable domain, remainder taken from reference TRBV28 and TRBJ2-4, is DVKVTQSSRYLVKRTGEKVFLECVQDMDHENMFWYRQDPGLGLRLIYFSYDVKMKEKGDIPEGYSVSREKKERFSLILESASTNQTSMYLCASSFGRTGAKNIQYFGAGTRLSVL.

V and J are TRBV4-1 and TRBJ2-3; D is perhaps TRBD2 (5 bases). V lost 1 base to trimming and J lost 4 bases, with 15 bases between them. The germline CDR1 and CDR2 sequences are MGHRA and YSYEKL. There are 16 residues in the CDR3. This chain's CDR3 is CASSQGGRAPPDTQYF. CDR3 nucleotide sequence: TGCGCCAGCAGCCAAGGAGGGCGAGCCCCACCAGATACGCAGTATTTT.

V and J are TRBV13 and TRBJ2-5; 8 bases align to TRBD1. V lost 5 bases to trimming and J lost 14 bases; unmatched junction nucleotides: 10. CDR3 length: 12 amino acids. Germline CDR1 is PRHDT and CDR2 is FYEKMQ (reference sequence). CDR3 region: CASSHAGQGIYF. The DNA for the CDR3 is TGTGCCAGCAGCCACGCCGGACAGGGAATCTACTTC. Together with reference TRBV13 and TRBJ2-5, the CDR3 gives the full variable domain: AAGVIQSPRHLIKEKRETATLKCYPIPRHDTVYWYQQGPGQDPQFLISFYEKMQSDKGSIPDRFSAQQFSDYHSELNMSSLELGDSALYFCASSHAGQGIYFGPGTRLLVL.

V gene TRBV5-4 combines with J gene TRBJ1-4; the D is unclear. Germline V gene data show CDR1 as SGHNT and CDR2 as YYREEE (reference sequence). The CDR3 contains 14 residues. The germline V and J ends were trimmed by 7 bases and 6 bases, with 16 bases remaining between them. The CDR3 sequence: CASSAMELDEKLFF. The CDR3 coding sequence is TGTGCCAGCTCGGCCATGGAGTTGGATGAAAAACTGTTTTTT.

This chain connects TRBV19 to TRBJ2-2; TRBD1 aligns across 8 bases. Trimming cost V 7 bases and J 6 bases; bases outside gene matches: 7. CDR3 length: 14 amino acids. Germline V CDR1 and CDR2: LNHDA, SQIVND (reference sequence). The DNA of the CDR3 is TGTGCCAGTACACCGACAGGGGTCCCCGGGGAGCTGTTTTTT. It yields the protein CASTPTGVPGELFF.

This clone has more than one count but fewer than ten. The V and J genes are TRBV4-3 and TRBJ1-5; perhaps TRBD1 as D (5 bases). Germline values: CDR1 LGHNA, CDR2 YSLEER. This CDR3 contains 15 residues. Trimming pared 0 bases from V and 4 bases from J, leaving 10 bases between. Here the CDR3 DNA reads TGCGCCAGCAGCCAAGATTACGGGACTAATCAGCCCCAGCATTTT. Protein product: CASSQDYGTNQPQHF.

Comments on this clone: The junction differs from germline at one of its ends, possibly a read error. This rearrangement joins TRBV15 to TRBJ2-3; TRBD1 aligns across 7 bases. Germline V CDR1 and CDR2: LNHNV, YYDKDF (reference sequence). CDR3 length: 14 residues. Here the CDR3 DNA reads TGTGCCACCAACAGAGGACAGGCGATAGATACGCAGTATTTT. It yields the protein CATNRGQAIDTQYF.

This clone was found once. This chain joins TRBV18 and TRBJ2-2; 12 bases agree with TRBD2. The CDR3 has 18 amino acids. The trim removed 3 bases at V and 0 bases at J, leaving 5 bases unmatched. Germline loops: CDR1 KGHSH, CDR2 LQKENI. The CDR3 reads CASSPPGLAGSNTGELFF. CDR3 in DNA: TGTGCCAGCTCACCCCCCGGACTAGCGGGGTCGAACACCGGGGAGCTGTTTTTT.

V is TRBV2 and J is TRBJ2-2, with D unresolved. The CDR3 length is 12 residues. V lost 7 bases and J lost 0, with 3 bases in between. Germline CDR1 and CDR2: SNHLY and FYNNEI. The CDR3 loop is CASTANTGELFF. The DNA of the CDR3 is TGTGCCAGCACTGCGAACACCGGGGAGCTGTTTTTT.

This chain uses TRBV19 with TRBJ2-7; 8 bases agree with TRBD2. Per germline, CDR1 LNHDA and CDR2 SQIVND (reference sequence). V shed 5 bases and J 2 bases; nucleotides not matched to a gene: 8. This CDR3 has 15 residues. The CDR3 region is CASSEVAGGPYEQYF. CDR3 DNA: TGTGCCAGTAGTGAGGTGGCGGGGGGCCCCTACGAGCAGTACTTC.

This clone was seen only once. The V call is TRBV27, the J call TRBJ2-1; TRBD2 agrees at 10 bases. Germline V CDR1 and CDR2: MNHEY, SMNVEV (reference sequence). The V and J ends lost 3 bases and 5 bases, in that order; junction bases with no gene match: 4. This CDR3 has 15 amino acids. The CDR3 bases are TGTGCCAGCAGTTTCAGGACTAGCGGAAACAATGAGCAGTTCTTC. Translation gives CASSFRTSGNNEQFF.

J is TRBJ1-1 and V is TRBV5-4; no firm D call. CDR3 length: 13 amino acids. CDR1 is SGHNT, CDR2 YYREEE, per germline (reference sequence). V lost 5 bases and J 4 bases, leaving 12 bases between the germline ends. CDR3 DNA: TGTGCCAGCAGTCATTCACTGCCCACTGAAGCTTTCTTT. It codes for CASSHSLPTEAFF.

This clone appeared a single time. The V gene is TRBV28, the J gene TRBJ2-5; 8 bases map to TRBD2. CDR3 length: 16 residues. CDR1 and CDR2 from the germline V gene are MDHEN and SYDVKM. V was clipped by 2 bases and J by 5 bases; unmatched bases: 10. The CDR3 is CASSLLFGRAWETQYF. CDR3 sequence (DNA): TGTGCCAGCAGTTTACTCTTCGGGAGGGCCTGGGAGACCCAGTACTTC.

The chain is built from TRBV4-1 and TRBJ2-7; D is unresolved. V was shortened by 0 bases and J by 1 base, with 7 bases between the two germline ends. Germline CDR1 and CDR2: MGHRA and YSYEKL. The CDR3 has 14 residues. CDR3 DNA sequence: TGCGCCAGCAGCCAAGATGTCGAGTCCTACGAGCAGTACTTC. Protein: CASSQDVESYEQYF.